The rows below give T cell receptor beta chains drawn from one sample of a study of a mutant IDH1 vaccine in newly diagnosed glioma. TCRdb's table, derived via immunoSEQ multiplex PCR, lists solely in-frame clones and lacks some. The repertoire holds around 76,000 clones, with approximately 85% as singletons. Antigens of these TCRs are unknown. The material was PBMCs, obtained from a glioma patient whose treatment included an IDH1 peptide vaccine. The receptors were sampled from a woman between 45 and 60 years old with glioma. The CDR3 runs from the conserved cysteine through the conserved F or W. Each record gives: V gene, CDR3 length, J gene, D gene, clone size, CDR3 DNA, CDR3 protein. The D gene is left open where the match is weak. The size entry is marked missing in some rows and otherwise reads once, few, many or a size class.

TRBV5-8,15,TRBJ2-5,TRBD2,.,TGTGCCAGCACCTTTCACTCTAGCGGGGGGAGGACCCAGTACTTC,CASTFHSSGGRTQYF
TRBV2,14,TRBJ1-6,TRBD1,.,TGTGCCAGCAGTGAGGGACAGAATAATTCACCCCTCCACTTT,CASSEGQNNSPLHF
TRBV29-1,16,TRBJ2-3,.,.,TGCAGCGTTGAAGATCAGGAGGGAATTGGCACAGATACGCAGTATTTT,CSVEDQEGIGTDTQYF
TRBV19,14,TRBJ1-2,.,.,TGTGCCAGTAGTATAAAAACAGGAACGCGGGGCTACACCTTC,CASSIKTGTRGYTF
TRBV5-5,13,TRBJ1-1,.,few,TGTGCCAGCAGCTTGGCGCAAGGCAAGGAAGCTTTCTTT,CASSLAQGKEAFF
TRBV19,13,TRBJ1-3,TRBD1,.,TGTGCCAGTGGACAGGGGAAAGGAAACACCATATATTTT,CASGQGKGNTIYF
TRBV27,19,TRBJ2-5,TRBD2,.,TGTGCCAGCAGTTTTTTGGCGGGGGAGCCATACACGCCGCAAGAGACCCAGTACTTC,CASSFLAGEPYTPQETQYF
TRBV5-1,12,TRBJ2-4,.,.,TGCGCCAGCAGTGATCGGGGTAACATTCAGTACTTC,CASSDRGNIQYF
TRBV6-6,14,TRBJ2-5,TRBD2,once,TGTGCCAGCAGTTACCTAGGGAGGGAGGAGACCCAGTACTTC,CASSYLGREETQYF
TRBV14,14,TRBJ1-2,.,few,TGTGCCAGCAGCCGAAGTTGGCAGGACTATGGCTACACCTTC,CASSRSWQDYGYTF
TRBV2,13,TRBJ2-5,.,once,TGTGCCACCGACTCGGACAGCCAAGAGACCCAGTACTTC,CATDSDSQETQYF
TRBV27,13,TRBJ1-1,.,.,TGTGCCAGCAGAACCGGGCAGAACACTGAAGCTTTCTTT,CASRTGQNTEAFF
TRBV28,19,TRBJ1-5,TRBD1,.,TGTGCCAGCAGTTTATTGGCGGACAGGGGGCTTGACGACAATCAGCCCCAGCATTTT,CASSLLADRGLDDNQPQHF
TRBV25-1,15,TRBJ2-7,TRBD1,.,TGTGCCAGCAGTCCCAGGGGGCTCCGGTCCTACGAGCAGTACTTC,CASSPRGLRSYEQYF
TRBV15,14,TRBJ2-7,.,.,TGTGCCACCAGCAGAGGCCAGGACAAGGACGAGCAGTACTTC,CATSRGQDKDEQYF
TRBV7-3,15,TRBJ2-7,.,.,TGTGCCAGCAGCTTAACCGGGGACGGACCCTACGAGCAGTACTTC,CASSLTGDGPYEQYF
TRBV21-1,15,TRBJ1-2,.,.,TGTGCCAGCAGCTTCGACCGGGACAGGGTCTATGGCTACACCTTC,CASSFDRDRVYGYTF
TRBV2,15,TRBJ1-1,.,few,TGTGCCAGCAGGGATTGGGACACGGCTAACACTGAAGCTTTCTTT,CASRDWDTANTEAFF
TRBV19,15,TRBJ2-1,.,.,TGTGCCAGTAGTATTGACGCTAGCTCCTACAATGAGCAGTTCTTC,CASSIDASSYNEQFF
TRBV7-8,15,TRBJ2-7,TRBD2,.,TGTGCCAGCAGCCGAAGGGCTAGCGGTACCTACGAGCAGTACTTC,CASSRRASGTYEQYF
TRBV5-4,15,TRBJ2-1,TRBD2,.,TGTGCCAGCAGCTTGAACGGGGGGAACTACAATGAGCAGTTCTTC,CASSLNGGNYNEQFF
TRBV10-3,15,TRBJ2-3,.,.,TGTGCCATCAGTGAGTCGAACGTCCACACAGATACGCAGTATTTT,CAISESNVHTDTQYF
TRBV6-6,13,TRBJ2-7,.,.,TGTGCCAGCAGTTACGAGCAGTCCTACGGGCAGTACTTC,CASSYEQSYGQYF
TRBV6-6,16,TRBJ1-5,TRBD1,.,TGTGCCAGCAGTTACTGGGGACAGGGCGACAATCAGCCCCAGCATTTT,CASSYWGQGDNQPQHF
TRBV5-1,13,TRBJ2-4,.,.,TGCGCCAGCAGCTTGGTCGGGGAGGACATTCAGTACTTC,CASSLVGEDIQYF
TRBV11-2,16,TRBJ2-4,.,.,TGTGCCAGCAGCTTAGTGGGTAGAGGGGATGGAAACATTCAGTACTTC,CASSLVGRGDGNIQYF
TRBV7-9,15,TRBJ2-5,TRBD2,.,TGTGCCAGCAGCACCACCTGGGGGGGAACGGTTGAGCAGTACTTC,CASSTTWGGTVEQYF
TRBV18,14,TRBJ1-2,.,.,TGTGCCAGCTCACCTATGGACGGAAACTATGGCTACACCTTC,CASSPMDGNYGYTF
TRBV30,9,TRBJ1-2,.,.,.,CAWGQGITF
TRBV11-2,14,TRBJ2-5,TRBD2,.,TGTGCCAGCAGCTTGGAACTAGCGGGAGAGACCCAGTACTTC,CASSLELAGETQYF
TRBV7-2,18,TRBJ2-1,TRBD2,.,TGTGCCAGCAGCTTAGAGGGGACTAGCGGGAGGTTCTACAATGAGCAGTTCTTC,CASSLEGTSGRFYNEQFF
TRBV29-1,11,TRBJ1-1,.,few,TGCAGCGTTGAATGGAACACTGAAGCTTTCTTT,CSVEWNTEAFF
TRBV27,14,TRBJ1-2,TRBD1,few,TGTGCCAGCAGTGACGGACAGGACTACTATGGCTACACCTTC,CASSDGQDYYGYTF
TRBV5-1,16,TRBJ2-1,.,.,TGCGCCAGCAGCTTGGCGGCGGTTAATACCTACAATGAGCAGTTCTTC,CASSLAAVNTYNEQFF
TRBV11-2,16,TRBJ2-1,TRBD2,.,TGTGCCAGCAGCCCTCGATCAGCGGGAGGCTATGATGAGCAGTTCTTC,CASSPRSAGGYDEQFF
TRBV5-6,14,TRBJ2-7,.,.,TGTGCCAGCAGCTTGGGACGGAGCTCCTACGAGCAGTACTTC,CASSLGRSSYEQYF
TRBV21-1,13,TRBJ1-3,.,.,TGTGCCACCGGGGGACTCCGGGAAAACACCATATATTTT,CATGGLRENTIYF
TRBV21-1,13,TRBJ1-2,.,.,TGTGCCAGCAGCAAAGGGCAGGACTATGGCTACACCTTC,CASSKGQDYGYTF
TRBV7-3,14,TRBJ2-1,TRBD1,.,TGTGCCAGCAGCTCTCTGGACAGGGACCATGAGCAGTTCTTC,CASSSLDRDHEQFF
TRBV27,12,TRBJ2-7,.,.,TGTGCCAGCAGGGACTCATCCTACGAGCAGTACTTC,CASRDSSYEQYF